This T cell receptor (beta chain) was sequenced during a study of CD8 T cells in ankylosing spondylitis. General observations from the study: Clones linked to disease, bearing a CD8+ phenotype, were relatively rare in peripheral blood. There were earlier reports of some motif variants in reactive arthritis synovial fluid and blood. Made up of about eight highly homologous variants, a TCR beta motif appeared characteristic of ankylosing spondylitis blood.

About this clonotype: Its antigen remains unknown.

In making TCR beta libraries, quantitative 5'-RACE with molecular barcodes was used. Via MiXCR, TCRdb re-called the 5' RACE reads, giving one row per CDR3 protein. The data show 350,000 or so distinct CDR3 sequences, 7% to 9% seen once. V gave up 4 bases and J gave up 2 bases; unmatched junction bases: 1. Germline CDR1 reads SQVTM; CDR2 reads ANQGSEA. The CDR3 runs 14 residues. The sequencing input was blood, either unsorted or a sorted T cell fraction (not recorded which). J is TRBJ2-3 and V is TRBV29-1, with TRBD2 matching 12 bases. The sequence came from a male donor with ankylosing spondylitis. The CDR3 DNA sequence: TGCAGCGTTGGGACTAGCGGGGCCACAGATACGCAGTATTTT. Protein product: CSVGTSGATDTQYF.